One and the same sample provided the 8 T cell receptor beta chains below, sequenced in a study of blood T cell repertoires in COVID-19. The table came from immunoSEQ multiplex PCR; TCRdb's copy has only in-frame clones and leaves some out. The sample includes some 170,000 clones, 78% seen only once; the top ten take roughly 17%. The sample consisted of PBMCs or T cells enriched from blood (not recorded which). These receptors all stem from a woman in her fifties or sixties who had recovered from COVID-19.

The CDR3 nucleotides are TGTGCCTGGAGTGGTCGGGAGATGGGTGAGCAGTTCTTC. This encodes CAWSGREMGEQFF. The chain carries TRBV30 and TRBJ2-1; D might be TRBD2 (6 bases). With 1 base removed from V and 9 bases from J, the gap between germline ends came to 13 bases. This CDR3 has 13 amino acids. CDR1 is GTSNPN, CDR2 SVGIG, per germline (reference sequence).

This clone was detected once. V usage is TRBV5-8 and J usage is TRBJ2-1; 9 nucleotides line up with TRBD2. The junction had 10 bases not matched to a gene; V was cut back by 5 bases and J by 1 base. CDR3 size: 17 residues. The germline gives CDR1 SGHTS, CDR2 YDEGEE. The CDR3 bases are TGTGCCAGCAGGCCTGGGACTAGCCTTACTTCCTACAATGAGCAGTTCTTC. As protein: CASRPGTSLTSYNEQFF. Based on the CDR3 plus reference TRBV5-8 and TRBJ2-1, the full variable domain is EAGVTQSPTHLIKTRGQQATLRCSPISGHTSVYWYQQALGLGLQFLLWYDEGEERNRGNFPPRFSGRQFPNYSSELNVNALELEDSALYLCASRPGTSLTSYNEQFFGPGTRLTVL.

The chain is built from TRBV9 and TRBJ2-1; D is possibly TRBD2 (6 bases). This CDR3 has 16 residues. V gave up 0 bases and J gave up 2 bases, with 12 bases separating them. From germline, CDR1 is SGDLS and CDR2 YYNGEE. The CDR3 DNA reads TGTGCCAGCAGCGTAGTCGGCGGCGGGACCTACAATGAGCAGTTCTTC. Amino acid sequence: CASSVVGGGTYNEQFF.

The rearrangement links TRBV9 to TRBJ2-3; D gene unclear. The CDR3 spans 15 residues. CDR1 SGDLS and CDR2 YYNGEE come from the germline V gene. Trimming left V 0 bases short and J 3 bases short, with 11 bases between. CDR3 sequence reads: CASSVVQESTDTQYF. DNA for the CDR3: TGTGCCAGCAGCGTAGTCCAGGAAAGTACAGATACGCAGTATTTT. Looking up the rest from reference TRBV9 and TRBJ2-3 gives the full variable domain: DSGVTQTPKHLITATGQRVTLRCSPRSGDLSVYWYQQSLDQGLQFLIQYYNGEERAKGNILERFSAQQFPDLHSELNLSSLELGDSALYFCASSVVQESTDTQYFGPGTRLTVL.

The CDR3 protein is CAWSGTTETRGNYNEQFF. CDR3 in DNA: TGTGCCTGGAGTGGGACAACAGAAACCAGGGGAAATTACAATGAGCAGTTCTTC. The chain joins TRBV30 to TRBJ2-1, with a tentative D call TRBD1 (6 bases). Germline values: CDR1 GTSNPN, CDR2 SVGIG (reference sequence). V dropped 1 base and J dropped 4 bases, with 23 bases sitting between them. The CDR3 has 18 amino acids.

The chain carries TRBV30 and TRBJ1-2, with D perhaps matching TRBD1 (5 bases). Germline CDR1 GTSNPN, CDR2 SVGIG (reference sequence). V gave up 4 bases and J gave up 4 bases, with 13 bases separating them. This CDR3 region has 13 residues. Here the CDR3 reads CAWNQGPGYGYTF. CDR3 DNA: TGTGCCTGGAATCAGGGTCCGGGCTATGGCTACACCTTC.

The CDR3 sequence is CASSPTGNTIYF. CDR3 coding DNA: TGTGCCAGTAGTCCTACGGGAAACACCATATATTTT. The chain employs TRBV19 and TRBJ1-3; D gene uncertain. This CDR3 contains 12 residues. The V gene's germline CDR1 is LNHDA and CDR2 SQIVND (reference sequence). The V and J ends lost 5 bases and 4 bases respectively, with 6 bases between them. Full variable domain (rest looked up from reference TRBV19 and TRBJ1-3): DGGITQSPKYLFRKEGQNVTLSCEQNLNHDAMYWYRQDPGQGLRLIYYSQIVNDFQKGDIAEGYSVSREKKESFPLTVTSAQKNPTAFYLCASSPTGNTIYFGEGSWLTVV.

This clone was detected a few times. J is TRBJ2-2 and V is TRBV30; 8 bases line up with TRBD2. In germline, CDR1 is GTSNPN, CDR2 SVGIG (reference sequence). The CDR3 is made up of 15 amino acids. J was trimmed by 5 bases and V by 3 bases; bases with no gene match: 8. The CDR3 DNA sequence: TGTGCCTGGAGGCGCGGGAGGTTGGGTACCGGGGAGCTGTTTTTT. It specifies CAWRRGRLGTGELFF.